The 29 T cell receptor beta chains listed next were all sequenced from one sample in a study of blood T cell repertoires in COVID-19. Clones were sequenced by immunoSEQ multiplex PCR, and TCRdb holds only the in-frame ones, with some missing. The profile covers a few hundred thousand clones, with about 88% appearing a single time and approximately 4% taken by the ten largest. Sequencing was done on a sample of PBMCs or T cells enriched from blood (not recorded which). Source of these receptors: a woman younger than 45 who had been exposed to COVID-19.

The chain combines TRBV7-8 with TRBJ1-6, with 10 positions matching TRBD1. CDR3 size: 16 residues. V was clipped by 5 bases and J by 10 bases; unmatched bases: 11. CDR1 is SGHVS and CDR2 is FQNEAQ in the germline V gene. DNA of the CDR3: TGTGCCAGCAGCGGATTAGTTAGGACAGGGGGGTCACCCCTCCACTTT. This gives the protein CASSGLVRTGGSPLHF. Together with reference TRBV7-8 and TRBJ1-6, the CDR3 gives the full variable domain: GAGVSQSPRYKVAKRGQDVALRCDPISGHVSLFWYQQALGQGPEFLTYFQNEAQLDKSGLPSDRFFAERPEGSVSTLKIQRTQQEDSAVYLCASSGLVRTGGSPLHFGNGTRLTVT.

The chain carries TRBV7-2 and TRBJ1-1, with D possibly matching TRBD1 (5 bases). The germline gives CDR1 SGHTA, CDR2 FQGNSA. This CDR3 spans 16 amino acids. V was pared by 2 bases and J by 0 bases, with 13 bases between. CDR3 region: CASSLYWGSMNTEAFF. In DNA, the CDR3 is TGTGCCAGCAGCTTATATTGGGGCAGCATGAACACTGAAGCTTTCTTT.

The J gene is TRBJ2-3, the V gene TRBV19, with 9 bases lining up with TRBD1. The V gene end was trimmed by 3 bases and the J gene end by 4 bases; junction bases not matched to a gene: 5. Germline V gene sequence: CDR1 LNHDA, CDR2 SQIVND (reference sequence). The CDR3 is 15 amino acids. The CDR3 coding sequence is TGTGCCAGTAGTATTCGAACAGGGGGCGCAGATACGCAGTATTTT. Its protein is CASSIRTGGADTQYF.

The chain couples TRBV3-1 (or the pseudogene TRBV3-2) to TRBJ1-1; no firm D call. This CDR3 has 15 residues. Germline loops: CDR1 LGHDT, CDR2 YNNKEL (reference sequence). Trimming took 4 bases from V and 4 from J, leaving 16 bases between them. The CDR3 region is CASSRAGGSGTEAFF. CDR3 bases: TGTGCCAGCAGCCGAGCCGGAGGGTCGGGCACTGAAGCTTTCTTT.

The chain links TRBV24-1 to TRBJ1-6; D gene ambiguous. From germline, CDR1 is KGHDR and CDR2 SFDVKD. This CDR3 has 15 amino acids. Trimming stripped 3 bases from V and 7 bases from J, with 12 bases between. The CDR3 reads CATSDGHSRNSPLHF. The CDR3 DNA is TGTGCCACCAGTGATGGGCATAGTAGGAATTCACCCCTCCACTTT.

This chain joins TRBV7-9 and TRBJ1-1, with TRBD1 matching 9 bases. Trimming removed 5 bases from V and 2 bases from J; junction bases left unmatched: 9. CDR1 and CDR2 (germline): SEHNR, FQNEAQ (reference sequence). This CDR3 contains 16 residues. The CDR3 here is CASSIQGAGANTEAFF. In nucleotides, the CDR3 is TGTGCCAGCAGCATACAGGGGGCTGGGGCTAACACTGAAGCTTTCTTT.

The chain recombines TRBV19 with TRBJ1-1; 10 bases are shared with TRBD1. Germline values: CDR1 LNHDA, CDR2 SQIVND (reference sequence). The CDR3 loop spans 14 amino acids. Trimming cost V 6 bases and J 3 bases; bases outside gene matches: 4. The CDR3 region has the DNA TGTGCCAGTAGGGGGACAGGGGCCGACACTGAAGCTTTCTTT. This sequence encodes CASRGTGADTEAFF.

The chain couples TRBV11-1 to TRBJ1-1, with 8 bases identical to TRBD1. With V trimmed by 3 bases and J by 4 bases, 7 bases remained unmatched. Germline V gives CDR1 SGHAT, CDR2 FQDESV (reference sequence). The CDR3 covers 15 residues. The DNA of the CDR3 is TGTGCCAGCAGCTTCCACAGGGGGATAAGCACTGAAGCTTTCTTT. Protein: CASSFHRGISTEAFF.

This chain connects TRBV25-1 to TRBJ1-2; tentatively, D is TRBD1 (6 bases). Trimming took 6 bases from V and 4 from J, leaving 21 bases between them. There are 16 residues in the CDR3. The germline V gene has CDR1 MGHDK and CDR2 SYGVNS. The DNA of the CDR3 is TGTGCCAGCAGCGCCCTGGGACACTCCAACGGCTATGGCTACACCTTC. Protein: CASSALGHSNGYGYTF.

This chain uses TRBV3-1 (or the pseudogene TRBV3-2) with TRBJ2-5; tentative D call: TRBD1 (5 bases). Germline values: CDR1 LGHDT, CDR2 YNNKEL (reference sequence). V was cut by 4 bases and J by 4 bases, with 10 bases left in between. The CDR3 contains 13 residues. CDR3 sequence: CASSPGLTETQYF. The CDR3 DNA reads TGTGCCAGCAGCCCAGGGTTGACAGAGACCCAGTACTTC.

The J gene is TRBJ1-5, the V gene TRBV19; 8 bases match TRBD1. The CDR3 is 17 amino acids. Germline V gene data show CDR1 as LNHDA and CDR2 as SQIVND (reference sequence). With V trimmed by 0 bases and J by 7 bases, 11 bases remained unmatched. The CDR3 here is CASSIDRDQGARQPQHF. DNA for the CDR3: TGTGCCAGTAGTATAGATCGTGACCAGGGGGCGCGGCAGCCCCAGCATTTT.

The chain carries TRBV18 and TRBJ1-5; D remains unclear. This CDR3 is built from 15 residues. V was pared by 3 bases and J by 1 base, with 10 bases between. Germline loops: CDR1 KGHSH, CDR2 LQKENI. CDR3 in amino acids: CASSPSGESNQPQHF. The DNA for the CDR3 is TGTGCCAGCTCACCCTCCGGGGAGAGCAATCAGCCCCAGCATTTT.

This clone occurred once. The chain combines TRBV11-3 with TRBJ2-1; 7 nucleotides agree with TRBD2. The germline CDR1 and CDR2 sequences are SGHNT and YENEEA. The CDR3 length is 13 residues. V was pared by 1 base and J by 7 bases, with 1 base of the junction left unmatched. CDR3 nucleotides: TGTGCCAGCAGCTTAGTGGGGGGGAATGAGCAGTTCTTC. This gives the protein CASSLVGGNEQFF.

This clone appeared once. J is TRBJ2-3 and V is TRBV4-1; D is perhaps TRBD2 (6 bases). Per germline, CDR1 MGHRA and CDR2 YSYEKL. The CDR3 spans 17 residues. V lost 0 bases and J lost 3, with 16 bases in between. This CDR3 reads CASSQEAHQGGTDTQYF. DNA for the CDR3: TGCGCCAGCAGCCAAGAAGCGCATCAGGGAGGAACAGATACGCAGTATTTT.

V gene TRBV3-1 (or the pseudogene TRBV3-2) combines with J gene TRBJ1-5; a weak D match, TRBD1 (5 bases). The CDR3 contains 13 residues. CDR1 is LGHDT and CDR2 is YNNKEL in the germline V gene (reference sequence). The ends were cut back, 3 bases at V and 4 bases at J, with 7 bases in the middle. CDR3 in DNA: TGTGCCAGCAGCCAGACAGTAAATCAGCCCCAGCATTTT. This translates into CASSQTVNQPQHF.

The CDR3 sequence is CASSSQRGSYEQYF. The CDR3 coding sequence is TGTGCCAGCAGTTCCCAGCGGGGGTCCTACGAGCAGTACTTC. The V and J genes are TRBV2 and TRBJ2-7; 8 positions agree with TRBD2. Germline V gene data show CDR1 as SNHLY and CDR2 as FYNNEI. V was clipped by 5 bases and J by 1 base; unmatched bases: 4. This CDR3 is built from 14 residues.

The chain's CDR3 is CAWRGSRPVIGEYGYTF. CDR3 coding DNA: TGTGCCTGGAGGGGATCAAGGCCGGTAATTGGGGAGTATGGCTACACCTTC. The chain combines TRBV30 with TRBJ1-2; D ambiguous. Trimming pared 3 bases from V and 5 bases from J, leaving 25 bases between. Germline V gene sequence: CDR1 GTSNPN, CDR2 SVGIG (reference sequence). The CDR3 has 17 amino acids.

The chain is built from TRBV19 and TRBJ1-6; D might be TRBD1 (6 bases). CDR3 length equals 14 residues. With 7 bases removed from V and 8 bases from J, the gap between germline ends came to 15 bases. CDR1 and CDR2 (germline): LNHDA, SQIVND (reference sequence). This CDR3 reads CASTTLQGDSPLHF. CDR3 nucleotide sequence: TGTGCCAGTACCACACTACAGGGTGATTCACCCCTCCACTTT. Together with reference TRBV19 and TRBJ1-6, the CDR3 gives the full variable domain: DGGITQSPKYLFRKEGQNVTLSCEQNLNHDAMYWYRQDPGQGLRLIYYSQIVNDFQKGDIAEGYSVSREKKESFPLTVTSAQKNPTAFYLCASTTLQGDSPLHFGNGTRLTVT.

This clone was observed a few times. The chain uses TRBV4-1 and TRBJ1-5, with D possibly being TRBD1 (5 bases). Germline assignment: CDR1 MGHRA and CDR2 YSYEKL. The CDR3 has 12 amino acids. The ends were cut back, 8 bases at V and 4 bases at J, with 9 bases in the middle. For the CDR3, the DNA is TGCGCCAGCCTGGGGGGGAATCAGCCCCAGCATTTT. This codes for CASLGGNQPQHF.

The chain recombines TRBV19 with TRBJ1-4; TRBD1 aligns across 7 bases. Trimming cost V 3 bases and J 7 bases; bases outside gene matches: 5. Germline V CDR1 and CDR2: LNHDA, SQIVND (reference sequence). This CDR3 has 14 amino acids. The DNA of the CDR3 is TGTGCCAGTAGTATCGTAGGGGGCGGTGAAAAACTGTTTTTT. Translation gives CASSIVGGGEKLFF.

This CDR3 is CASSQAQGLNTEAFF. CDR3 DNA sequence: TGTGCCAGCAGCCAAGCCCAGGGTTTAAACACTGAAGCTTTCTTT. The chain joins TRBV3-1 (or the pseudogene TRBV3-2) to TRBJ1-1; a possible D gene is TRBD1 (5 bases). V was cut by 1 base and J by 2 bases, with 11 bases left in between. Looked up from germline, CDR1 is LGHDT and CDR2 is YNNKEL (reference sequence). CDR3 length equals 15 residues.

V and J are TRBV5-1 and TRBJ2-7; 11 bases align to TRBD1. There are 14 residues in the CDR3. The germline gives CDR1 SGHRS, CDR2 YFSETQ. The junction had 10 bases not matched to a gene; V was cut back by 8 bases and J by 6 bases. CDR3 DNA: TGCGCCAGTGCTAGGACAGGGGGCGGTGGCGAGCAGTACTTC. Encoded protein: CASARTGGGGEQYF.

The chain joins TRBV6-1 to TRBJ1-5; no clear D. Trimming stripped 3 bases from V and 1 base from J, with 10 bases between. CDR1 is MNHNS, CDR2 SASEGT, per germline. The CDR3 runs to 15 residues. The DNA for the CDR3 is TGTGCCAGCAGTGACCAGACACCAAGCAATCAGCCCCAGCATTTT. Its protein is CASSDQTPSNQPQHF.

This rearrangement joins TRBV20-1 to TRBJ2-7; D not resolved. Looked up from germline, CDR1 is DFQATT and CDR2 is SNEGSKA (reference sequence). This CDR3 is built from 13 residues. Trimming cost V 4 bases and J 2 bases, with 12 bases left between them. The CDR3 protein is CSATDSLAYEQYF. CDR3 nucleotides: TGCAGTGCTACTGACTCCCTAGCCTACGAGCAGTACTTC.

As for this clone: Within the sample, other DNA sequences also encode this same CDR3. DNA for the CDR3: TGCGCCAGCAGCTTGGGGGCTAGCGGGGAGGATACGCAGTATTTT. Amino acids: CASSLGASGEDTQYF. V and J are TRBV5-1 and TRBJ2-3, with TRBD2 matching 9 bases. This CDR3 spans 15 amino acids. The J segment lost 6 bases and the V segment lost 0 bases, leaving 5 bases of the junction unmatched. Germline CDR1 and CDR2: SGHRS and YFSETQ.

The V call is TRBV11-2, the J call TRBJ1-2; D unclear. The CDR3 extends over 13 amino acids. Trimming removed 1 base at V and 3 bases at J, with 6 bases between. Germline CDR1 reads SGHAT; CDR2 reads FQNNGV. As DNA, the CDR3 is TGTGCCAGCAGCTTAGCGGAGGACTATGGCTACACCTTC. Its translation: CASSLAEDYGYTF.

This rearrangement joins TRBV5-4 to TRBJ1-6; TRBD1 matches at 9 bases. The germline CDR1 and CDR2 sequences are SGHNT and YYREEE (reference sequence). The CDR3 loop spans 16 amino acids. Germline trimming cut 0 bases from V and 9 bases from J; bases unmatched to any gene: 7. The CDR3 DNA follows: TGTGCCAGCAGCTTGGACCCGGACAGGGGAGGTTCACCCCTCCACTTT. Translated: CASSLDPDRGGSPLHF.

The rearrangement joins TRBV5-1 to TRBJ1-2; D perhaps matches TRBD1 (6 bases). This CDR3 is built from 17 residues. V lost 0 bases and J lost 5, with 20 bases in between. Germline V lookup: CDR1 SGHRS, CDR2 YFSETQ. The CDR3 DNA reads as TGCGCCAGCAGCTTGGCCTCCGAACAGGGTTGGTATTATGGCTACACCTTC. Residues: CASSLASEQGWYYGYTF.

V usage is TRBV6-5 and J usage is TRBJ1-2; a weak D match, TRBD1 (5 bases). Germline lookup yields CDR1 MNHEY and CDR2 SVGAGI. Trimming took 6 bases from V and 7 from J, leaving 18 bases between them. This CDR3 has 14 residues. The CDR3, as DNA: TGTGCCAGCAGCCACCTGGAGGGGCAGGGTGGCTACACCTTC. This codes for CASSHLEGQGGYTF.